The 26 T cell receptor beta chains in this list originate from one sample, sequenced in a study of T cell responses to AZD1222 COVID-19 vaccine. The method was immunoSEQ multiplex PCR; TCRdb's version includes in-frame clones alone and lacks a portion of them. The sample includes about 120,000 clones, roughly nine tenths of them seen just once. Sequenced here: peripheral blood, sampled on day 0 of AZD1222 vaccination. The receptors shown here come from an adult in good health.

The rearrangement uses TRBV4-1 and TRBJ1-2, with 7 bases identical to TRBD1. V was pared by 4 bases and J by 2 bases, with 7 bases of the junction left unmatched. CDR3 length: 15 amino acids. Germline-derived CDR1 and CDR2 are MGHRA and YSYEKL. The CDR3 bases are TGCGCCAGCAGCCCCTTTTCGACAGGGAACTATGGCTACACCTTC. Translated, it gives CASSPFSTGNYGYTF.

The rearrangement uses TRBV5-5 and TRBJ2-1; 7 positions match TRBD2. This CDR3 contains 15 residues. CDR1 and CDR2 from the germline V gene are SGHKS and YYEKEE (reference sequence). Losses at the gene ends were 0 bases for V and 4 bases for J; bases not matched to a gene: 4. Written as DNA, the CDR3 is TGTGCCAGCAGCTTGGTAGGGACTACTTACAATGAGCAGTTCTTC. The encoded protein is CASSLVGTTYNEQFF.

The chain recombines TRBV7-3 with TRBJ1-2; unclear D gene. Deletions cut 6 bases from V and 8 bases from J, with 22 bases between. This CDR3 region has 15 residues. Germline V gives CDR1 SGHTA, CDR2 FQGTGA. CDR3 sequence: CASSMPRDRFRGYTF. Written as DNA, the CDR3 is TGTGCCAGCAGTATGCCCCGGGATCGGTTTCGCGGCTACACCTTC.

This rearrangement joins TRBV30 to TRBJ2-2, with 9 bases aligning to TRBD1. CDR1 and CDR2 (germline): GTSNPN, SVGIG (reference sequence). CDR3 size: 15 residues. Unmatched junction bases numbered 6, after V lost 2 bases and J lost 5 bases. The CDR3 loop is CAWSMTGGETGELFF. For the CDR3, the DNA is TGTGCCTGGAGTATGACAGGGGGTGAGACCGGGGAGCTGTTTTTT.

This rearrangement joins TRBV12-5 to TRBJ1-5; no clear D. With 5 bases removed from V and 0 bases from J, the gap between germline ends came to 17 bases. This CDR3 is 17 amino acids long. Per the germline V gene, CDR1 is LGHNT and CDR2 is FRNRAP. The CDR3 reads CASGLPLAGDSNQPQHF. The CDR3, as DNA: TGTGCTAGTGGTCTGCCTTTGGCAGGAGATAGCAATCAGCCCCAGCATTTT.

As for this clone: A read error may produce the germline difference seen at one junction end. The chain is built from TRBV7-7 and TRBJ2-1, with D uncertain. The CDR3 length is 15 residues. Germline lookup yields CDR1 SSHAT and CDR2 FNYEAQ (reference sequence). The CDR3 bases are TGTGCTAGCAGCTTAGTCGGTGCTTCCTACAATGAGCAGTTCTTC. Translated, it gives CASSLVGASYNEQFF.

The chain carries TRBV14 and TRBJ1-2; a possible D gene is TRBD1 (5 bases). V was pared by 5 bases and J by 0 bases, with 10 bases between. CDR3 length: 14 residues. Per the germline V gene, CDR1 is SGHDN and CDR2 is FVKESK. The CDR3 region is CASSRGGTNYGYTF. The CDR3 DNA sequence: TGTGCCAGCAGCAGGGGCGGAACTAACTATGGCTACACCTTC.

The CDR3: CSVVGWEETQYF. The DNA of the CDR3 is TGCAGCGTTGTGGGATGGGAAGAGACCCAGTACTTC. The chain recombines TRBV29-1 with TRBJ2-5; D gene ambiguous. V lost 4 bases to trimming and J lost 3 bases, with 9 bases between them. This CDR3 comprises 12 residues. Germline V gene sequence: CDR1 SQVTM, CDR2 ANQGSEA. Full variable domain (remainder filled in from reference TRBV29-1 and TRBJ2-5): SAVISQKPSRDICQRGTSLTIQCQVDSQVTMMFWYRQQPGQSLTLIATANQGSEATYESGFVIDKFPISRPNLTFSTLTVSNMSPEDSSIYLCSVVGWEETQYFGPGTRLLVL.

The chain has TRBV6-2 or TRBV6-3 and TRBJ2-3, with TRBD2 matching 10 bases. V lost 0 bases to trimming and J lost 4 bases; unmatched junction nucleotides: 1. Germline CDR1 reads MNHEY; CDR2 reads SVGEGT. CDR3 size: 15 residues. CDR3 nucleotide sequence: TGTGCCAGCAGTTACTCTGGACTAGCGGCAGATACGCAGTATTTT. Its translation is CASSYSGLAADTQYF.

The chain couples TRBV5-1 to TRBJ1-1; the D gene is possibly TRBD1 (5 bases). Germline assignment: CDR1 SGHRS and CDR2 YFSETQ. This CDR3 comprises 15 residues. Trimming shortened V by 4 bases and J by 5 bases, and 18 bases separated the two germline ends. The CDR3: CASSSKQASGTEAFF. CDR3 nucleotide sequence: TGCGCCAGCAGCAGCAAACAGGCCTCGGGGACTGAAGCTTTCTTT.

V is TRBV7-2 and J is TRBJ2-3; 14 bases agree with TRBD2. Unmatched junction bases numbered 14, after V lost 5 bases and J lost 4 bases. The CDR3 loop spans 19 amino acids. Per the germline V gene, CDR1 is SGHTA and CDR2 is FQGNSA. CDR3 sequence (DNA): TGTGCCAGCAGCACCACCGGGACTAGCGGGAGCATCGCGGCAGATACGCAGTATTTT. Residues: CASSTTGTSGSIAADTQYF.

This chain links TRBV24-1 with TRBJ2-1; D remains unclear. Germline-derived CDR1 and CDR2 are KGHDR and SFDVKD. CDR3 length equals 12 residues. Trimming pared 4 bases from V and 4 bases from J, leaving 4 bases between. The CDR3 loop reads CATSESYNEQFF. In DNA, the CDR3 is TGTGCCACCAGTGAGTCGTACAATGAGCAGTTCTTC.

The V gene is TRBV2, the J gene TRBJ2-3; D could derive from TRBD1 or TRBD2 (5 bases each). This CDR3 region has 15 residues. The germline V gene encodes CDR1 SNHLY and CDR2 FYNNEI. V lost 10 bases to trimming and J lost 2 bases, with 19 bases between them. CDR3 in amino acids: CAITHGGTLTDTQYF. For the CDR3, the DNA is TGTGCCATCACTCACGGTGGGACCCTCACAGATACGCAGTATTTT.

This chain uses TRBV10-3 with TRBJ1-5; possible D gene TRBD1, 5 bases. Germline CDR1 and CDR2: ENHRY and SYGVKD. V dropped 10 bases and J dropped 2 bases, with 15 bases sitting between them. CDR3 length: 14 residues. CDR3 DNA: TGTGCCACTGGGGGAGGGGACGGCAATCAGCCCCAGCATTTT. This encodes CATGGGDGNQPQHF.

The rearrangement links TRBV7-5 to TRBJ2-5; the D segment call TRBD1 is taken from the table without a DNA check. TRBV7-5 is assigned pseudogene status. This CDR3 spans 15 amino acids. CDR3 bases: TGTGCCAGAAGCGGGGGACAGCCTAATCAAGAGACCCAGTACTTC. It yields the protein CARSGGQPNQETQYF.

This clone was observed once. This chain connects TRBV5-1 to TRBJ2-1; tentatively, D is TRBD1 or TRBD2 (5 bases each). Per the germline V gene, CDR1 is SGHRS and CDR2 is YFSETQ. There are 14 residues in the CDR3. Between the trimmed V and J ends, which lost 0 bases and 1 base, there was a span of 5 bases. CDR3 DNA sequence: TGCGCCAGCAGCTTGGGGGGGTCCTACAATGAGCAGTTCTTC. Protein: CASSLGGSYNEQFF.

The chain recombines TRBV6-5 with TRBJ1-6; 7 bases fit TRBD1. The germline V gene has CDR1 MNHEY and CDR2 SVGAGI. The junction had 10 bases not matched to a gene; V was cut back by 6 bases and J by 8 bases. CDR3 size: 15 residues. CDR3 in amino acids: CASRGQWFVDSPLHF. The CDR3 nucleotides read TGTGCCAGCAGGGGACAGTGGTTCGTAGATTCACCCCTCCACTTT.

This chain connects TRBV3-1 (or the pseudogene TRBV3-2) to TRBJ2-3, with TRBD1 matching 9 bases. With V trimmed by 4 bases and J by 0 bases, 5 bases remained unmatched. This CDR3 has 16 residues. Germline V gene sequence: CDR1 LGHDT, CDR2 YNNKEL (reference sequence). CDR3 DNA sequence: TGTGCCAGCAGCCCCATGGGACAGGGCAGCACAGATACGCAGTATTTT. It encodes CASSPMGQGSTDTQYF.

The chain couples TRBV19 to TRBJ2-2, with D possibly TRBD1 on 5 matching bases. The CDR3 sequence is 16 residues long. From germline, CDR1 is LNHDA and CDR2 SQIVND (reference sequence). V gave up 5 bases and J gave up 0 bases, with 13 bases separating them. In DNA form, the CDR3 reads TGTGCCAGTAGTTCCCCCGCCAGGGCGAACACCGGGGAGCTGTTTTTT. It specifies CASSSPARANTGELFF.

This chain connects TRBV2 to TRBJ1-2; 9 positions match TRBD1. The V gene's germline CDR1 is SNHLY and CDR2 FYNNEI. CDR3 length: 13 amino acids. The trim removed 10 bases at V and 1 base at J, leaving 4 bases unmatched. For the CDR3, the DNA is TGTGCCACCGGACAGGGGAATAACTATGGCTACACCTTC. Translating gives CATGQGNNYGYTF.

The chain couples TRBV19 to TRBJ2-3; 11 bases map to TRBD1. CDR3 size: 17 residues. J was trimmed by 3 bases and V by 5 bases; bases with no gene match: 10. Per germline, CDR1 LNHDA and CDR2 SQIVND (reference sequence). This chain's CDR3 is CASSALDRGRRTDTQYF. In DNA, the CDR3 is TGTGCCAGTAGTGCCCTGGACAGGGGGCGGAGGACAGATACGCAGTATTTT.

This chain joins TRBV10-3 and TRBJ2-3, with D possibly called TRBD1 or TRBD2 (5 bases each). Germline CDR1 reads ENHRY; CDR2 reads SYGVKD. The CDR3 covers 12 residues. V gave up 6 bases and J gave up 4 bases, with 8 bases separating them. The CDR3 region has the DNA TGTGCCATCAGCGGGGCGGCAGATACGCAGTATTTT. Translating gives CAISGAADTQYF.

The chain is built from TRBV2 and TRBJ2-1; unclear D gene. The germline V gene encodes CDR1 SNHLY and CDR2 FYNNEI. The CDR3 contains 11 residues. Trimming left V 7 bases short and J 4 bases short, with 5 bases between. The CDR3 bases are TGTGCCAGCACCCTTTACAATGAGCAGTTCTTC. It yields the protein CASTLYNEQFF. The full variable domain, its missing parts supplied by reference TRBV2 and TRBJ2-1, is EPEVTQTPSHQVTQMGQEVILRCVPISNHLYFYWYRQILGQKVEFLVSFYNNEISEKSEIFDDQFSVERPDGSNFTLKIRSTKLEDSAMYFCASTLYNEQFFGPGTRLTVL.

The chain carries TRBV5-4 and TRBJ2-3; TRBD2 might be the D (6 bases). Germline values: CDR1 SGHNT, CDR2 YYREEE (reference sequence). The CDR3 runs 15 residues. The V and J ends lost 8 bases and 2 bases respectively, with 18 bases between them. The CDR3 region has the DNA TGTGCCAGTAATGGTGGGGGGTTTAACACAGATACGCAGTATTTT. Translating it yields CASNGGGFNTDTQYF.

This clone was seen a few times. The chain has TRBV19 and TRBJ1-1; TRBD1 might be the D (6 bases). This CDR3 has 16 amino acids. Trimming stripped 6 bases from V and 0 bases from J, with 17 bases between. The germline V gene encodes CDR1 LNHDA and CDR2 SQIVND (reference sequence). The CDR3 DNA is TGTGCCAGTAGCCGGACAGCTCTTCGCATGAACACTGAAGCTTTCTTT. Translated: CASSRTALRMNTEAFF.

The rearrangement uses TRBV7-9 and TRBJ2-1; no clear D. With 5 bases removed from V and 8 bases from J, the gap between germline ends came to 10 bases. Per germline, CDR1 SEHNR and CDR2 FQNEAQ (reference sequence). The CDR3 is made up of 12 amino acids. CDR3 protein: CASSPEWDEQFF. In DNA form, the CDR3 reads TGTGCCAGCAGCCCTGAATGGGATGAGCAGTTCTTC.